The sequence of this T cell receptor beta chain was determined in a study of T-cell memory formation after mild COVID-19. About the study: Largely donor-specific sequence clusters came from two donors. Points from the study as a whole: Those CD4+ clones that contracted were mainly in CM and EM (CD8+ ones in EMRA).

This CDR3 contains 13 residues. V lost 6 bases, J lost 6 bases, and 14 bases lay in between. TCRdb used MiXCR to reprocess the 5' RACE reads, holding one entry per CDR3 protein. Of over 300,000 distinct CDR3 sequences detected, roughly 20% appear once; the ten largest clones hold 21%. This clonotype was counted between two and nine times. The antigen is unknown. Sequences were obtained from PBMCs or a T cell subset sorted from them (not recorded which). The TCR comes from a man aged 18 to 30 who had mild COVID-19 (a few samples of this study predate the infection). Cell type and time point are not known. J is TRBJ1-1 and V is TRBV12-3 or TRBV12-4, with D possibly TRBD1 on 5 matching bases. CDR3 DNA: TGTGCCAGCAGCCCGGGGCAGTGGGCTGAAGCTTTCTTT. Its translation: CASSPGQWAEAFF.